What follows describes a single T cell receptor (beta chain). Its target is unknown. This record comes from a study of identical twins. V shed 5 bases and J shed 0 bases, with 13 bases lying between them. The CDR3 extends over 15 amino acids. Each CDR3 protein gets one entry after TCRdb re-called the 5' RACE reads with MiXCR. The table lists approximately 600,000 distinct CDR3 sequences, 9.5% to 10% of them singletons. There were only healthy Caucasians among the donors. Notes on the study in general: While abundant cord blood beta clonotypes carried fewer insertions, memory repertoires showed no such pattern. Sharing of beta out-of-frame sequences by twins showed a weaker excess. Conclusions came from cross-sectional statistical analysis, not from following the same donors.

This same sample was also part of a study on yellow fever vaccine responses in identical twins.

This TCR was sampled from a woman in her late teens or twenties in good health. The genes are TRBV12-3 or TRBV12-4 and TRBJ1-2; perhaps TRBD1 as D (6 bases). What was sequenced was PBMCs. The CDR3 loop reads CASSPSGVTNYGYTF. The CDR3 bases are TGTGCCAGCAGTCCCTCAGGGGTAACTAACTATGGCTACACCTTC.